The 10 T cell receptor beta chains below all came from one sample that was sequenced in a study of blood T cell repertoires in COVID-19. Assay: immunoSEQ multiplex PCR; the TCRdb copy retains only in-frame clones and omits some. The sample consists of 170,000 or so clones, about 83% of them appearing once. The specimen was peripheral blood. The receptors stem from a woman aged 65 to 85 with COVID-19, enrolled during active disease.

V gene TRBV7-9 combines with J gene TRBJ1-2, with D uncertain. CDR1 is SEHNR, CDR2 FQNEAQ, per germline (reference sequence). CDR3 length equals 13 residues. Trimming shortened V by 5 bases and J by 1 base, and 8 bases separated the two germline ends. The CDR3 DNA is TGTGCCAGCAGCCTCACTAGTAACTATGGCTACACCTTC. Its protein is CASSLTSNYGYTF.

The rearrangement joins TRBV5-4 to TRBJ2-7, with TRBD1 as a possible D gene (5 bases). V was cut by 0 bases and J by 2 bases, with 6 bases left in between. Germline V gives CDR1 SGHNT, CDR2 YYREEE (reference sequence). The CDR3 runs 13 residues. DNA of the CDR3: TGTGCCAGCAGCTTGGGGGGCCCCTACGAGCAGTACTTC. Translating gives CASSLGGPYEQYF. Based on the CDR3 plus reference TRBV5-4 and TRBJ2-7, the full variable domain is ETGVTQSPTHLIKTRGQQVTLRCSSQSGHNTVSWYQQALGQGPQFIFQYYREEENGRGNFPPRFSGLQFPNYSSELNVNALELDDSALYLCASSLGGPYEQYFGPGTRLTVT.

V gene TRBV30 combines with J gene TRBJ2-7; 7 positions agree with TRBD2. After removal of 2 bases from V and 4 bases from J, the junction contained 17 bases not matched to a gene. The CDR3 covers 17 residues. Germline loops: CDR1 GTSNPN, CDR2 SVGIG (reference sequence). DNA for the CDR3: TGTGCCTGGAGTAAGCCCCCCCGGGGGGAAAATTGGTACGAGCAGTACTTC. As protein: CAWSKPPRGENWYEQYF. Looking up the rest from reference TRBV30 and TRBJ2-7 gives the full variable domain: SQTIHQWPATLVQPVGSPLSLECTVEGTSNPNLYWYRQAAGRGLQLLFYSVGIGQISSEVPQNLSASRPQDRQFILSSKKLLLSDSGFYLCAWSKPPRGENWYEQYFGPGTRLTVT.

This clone was found a few times. The chain employs TRBV30 and TRBJ2-7; 11 bases agree with TRBD1. V was clipped by 2 bases and J by 6 bases; unmatched bases: 3. Germline values: CDR1 GTSNPN, CDR2 SVGIG (reference sequence). The CDR3 is made up of 13 amino acids. This CDR3 reads CAWSRTGGSEQYF. Here the CDR3 DNA reads TGTGCCTGGAGTAGGACAGGGGGCTCCGAGCAGTACTTC.

This clone has a handful of counts. This chain connects TRBV7-2 to TRBJ2-7; maybe TRBD2 (5 bases). Germline CDR1 SGHTA, CDR2 FQGNSA. The CDR3 consists of 14 residues. V shed 5 bases and J shed 1 base, with 12 bases lying between them. DNA for the CDR3: TGTGCCAGCAGCCCGAGGACTCAATCCTACGAGCAGTACTTC. This codes for CASSPRTQSYEQYF.

The chain uses TRBV3-1 (or the pseudogene TRBV3-2) and TRBJ2-3; 12 bases are a match to TRBD2. CDR3 length equals 16 residues. The trim removed 2 bases at V and 1 base at J, leaving 1 base unmatched. Germline assignment: CDR1 LGHDT and CDR2 YNNKEL (reference sequence). The CDR3 nucleotides are TGTGCCAGCAGCCAATCTAGCGGGGGGGGCACAGATACGCAGTATTTT. It specifies CASSQSSGGGTDTQYF.

The chain recombines TRBV19 with TRBJ2-7, with 7 bases identical to TRBD2. CDR3 length equals 14 residues. Germline V gene sequence: CDR1 LNHDA, CDR2 SQIVND (reference sequence). J was trimmed by 3 bases and V by 3 bases; bases with no gene match: 5. The CDR3 sequence is CASSMFGGFYEQYF. The CDR3 nucleotides read TGTGCCAGTAGTATGTTCGGGGGGTTCTACGAGCAGTACTTC.

This clone was observed once. This chain joins TRBV20-1 and TRBJ1-5; 9 bases fit TRBD1. With V trimmed by 3 bases and J by 7 bases, 10 bases remained unmatched. The CDR3 is made up of 15 amino acids. Germline CDR1 is DFQATT and CDR2 is SNEGSKA (reference sequence). The DNA for the CDR3 is TGCAGTGCTAGTCACAGGGGGCGCGGGCAACAGCCCCAGCATTTT. This translates into CSASHRGRGQQPQHF.

This sequence joins TRBV5-5 and TRBJ1-5; D gene ambiguous. V was shortened by 1 base and J by 7 bases, with 18 bases between the two germline ends. CDR1 is SGHKS, CDR2 YYEKEE, per germline (reference sequence). The CDR3 is 16 amino acids. CDR3 nucleotide sequence: TGTGCCAGCAGCTTGATGGGCGACAATCCTGGGCAGCCCCAGCATTTT. Translation: CASSLMGDNPGQPQHF. The complete variable domain, with remaining parts taken from reference TRBV5-5 and TRBJ1-5, reads DAGVTQSPTHLIKTRGQQVTLRCSPISGHKSVSWYQQVLGQGPQFIFQYYEKEERGRGNFPDRFSARQFPNYSSELNVNALLLGDSALYLCASSLMGDNPGQPQHFGDGTRLSIL.

The rearrangement links TRBV5-1 to TRBJ2-7, with 7 bases fitting TRBD1. The junction had 8 bases not matched to a gene; V was cut back by 5 bases and J by 3 bases. Germline CDR1 is SGHRS and CDR2 is YFSETQ. The length of the CDR3 is 14 residues. CDR3 protein: CASSGGQSNYEQYF. The DNA of the CDR3 is TGCGCCAGCAGTGGGGGACAGTCAAACTACGAGCAGTACTTC.